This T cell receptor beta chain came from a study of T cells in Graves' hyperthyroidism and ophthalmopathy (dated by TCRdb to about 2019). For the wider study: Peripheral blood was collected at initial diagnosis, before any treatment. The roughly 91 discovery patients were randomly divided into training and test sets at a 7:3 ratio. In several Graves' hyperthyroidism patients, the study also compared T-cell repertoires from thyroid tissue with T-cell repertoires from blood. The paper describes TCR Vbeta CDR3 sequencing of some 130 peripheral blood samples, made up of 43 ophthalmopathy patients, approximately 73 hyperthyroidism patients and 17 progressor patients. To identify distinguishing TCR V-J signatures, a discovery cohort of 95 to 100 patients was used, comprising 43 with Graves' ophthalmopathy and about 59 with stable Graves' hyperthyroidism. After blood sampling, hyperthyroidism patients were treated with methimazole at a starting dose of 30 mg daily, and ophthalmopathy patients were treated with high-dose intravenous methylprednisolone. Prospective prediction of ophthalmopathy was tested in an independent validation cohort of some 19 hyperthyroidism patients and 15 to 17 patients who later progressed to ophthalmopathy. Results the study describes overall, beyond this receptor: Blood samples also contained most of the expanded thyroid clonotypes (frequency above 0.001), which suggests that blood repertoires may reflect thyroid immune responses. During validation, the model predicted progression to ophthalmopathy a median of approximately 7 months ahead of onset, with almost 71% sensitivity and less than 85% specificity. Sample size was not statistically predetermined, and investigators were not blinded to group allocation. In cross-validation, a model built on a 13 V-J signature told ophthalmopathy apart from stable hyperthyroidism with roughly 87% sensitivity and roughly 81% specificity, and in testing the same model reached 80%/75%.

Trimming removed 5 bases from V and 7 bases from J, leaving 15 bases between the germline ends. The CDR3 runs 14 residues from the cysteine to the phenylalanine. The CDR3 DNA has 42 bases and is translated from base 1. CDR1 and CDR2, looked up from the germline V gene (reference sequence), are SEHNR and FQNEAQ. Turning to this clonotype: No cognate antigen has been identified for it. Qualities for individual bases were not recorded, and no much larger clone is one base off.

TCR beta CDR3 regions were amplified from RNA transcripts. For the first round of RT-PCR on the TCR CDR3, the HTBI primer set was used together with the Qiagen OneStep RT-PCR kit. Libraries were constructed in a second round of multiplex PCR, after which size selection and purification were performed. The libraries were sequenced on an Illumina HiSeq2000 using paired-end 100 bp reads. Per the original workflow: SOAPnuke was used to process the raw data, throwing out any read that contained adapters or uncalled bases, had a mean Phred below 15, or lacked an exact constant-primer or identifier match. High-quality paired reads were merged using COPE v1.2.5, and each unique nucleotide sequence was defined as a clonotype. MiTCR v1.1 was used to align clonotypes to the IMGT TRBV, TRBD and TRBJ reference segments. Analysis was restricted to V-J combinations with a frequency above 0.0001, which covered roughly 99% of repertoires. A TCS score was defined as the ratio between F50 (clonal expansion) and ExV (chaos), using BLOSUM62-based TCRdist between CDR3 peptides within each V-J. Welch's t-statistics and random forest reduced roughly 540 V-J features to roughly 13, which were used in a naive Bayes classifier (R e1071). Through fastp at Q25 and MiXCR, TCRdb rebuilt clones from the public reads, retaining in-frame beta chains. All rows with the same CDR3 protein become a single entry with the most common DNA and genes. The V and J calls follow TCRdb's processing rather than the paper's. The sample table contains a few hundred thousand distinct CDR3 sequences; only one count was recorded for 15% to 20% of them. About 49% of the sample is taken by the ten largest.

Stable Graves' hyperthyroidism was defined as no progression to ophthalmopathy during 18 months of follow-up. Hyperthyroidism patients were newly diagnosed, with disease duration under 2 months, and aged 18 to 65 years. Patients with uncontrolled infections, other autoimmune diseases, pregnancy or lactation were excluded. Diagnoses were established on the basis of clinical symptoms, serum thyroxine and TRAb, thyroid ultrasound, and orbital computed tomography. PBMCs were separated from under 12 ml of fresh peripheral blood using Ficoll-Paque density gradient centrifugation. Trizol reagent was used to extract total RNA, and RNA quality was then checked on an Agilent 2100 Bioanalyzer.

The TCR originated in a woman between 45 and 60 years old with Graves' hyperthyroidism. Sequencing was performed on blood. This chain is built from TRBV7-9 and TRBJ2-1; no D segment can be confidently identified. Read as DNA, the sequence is TGTGCCAGCAGCCTAGTTGCGTTTCTGAATGAGCAGTTCTTC. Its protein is CASSLVAFLNEQFF.